One sample yielded the 20 T cell receptor beta chains listed below, sequenced in a study of T-cell reconstitution after alpha-beta-depleted transplantation in children. Library preparation (for TCRbeta) was performed with unique molecular identifiers. TCRdb reprocessed the PCR reads via MiXCR and lists one record per CDR3 protein. The repertoire has approximately 500,000 distinct CDR3 sequences, roughly a tenth of them found once; the top ten carry approximately 2%. The sequencing used PBMCs, collected before TCRalphabeta/CD19-depleted stem cell transplant. These receptors were collected from a child aged 2 to 10 with inherited bone marrow failure, due to receive a stem cell transplant.

This clonotype came up a few times. J is TRBJ2-1 and V is TRBV19, with 7 bases aligning to TRBD2. CDR1 is LNHDA, CDR2 SQIVND, per germline (reference sequence). This CDR3 comprises 16 residues. With 5 bases clipped from V and 2 bases from J, the junction kept 9 bases outside the gene matches. The CDR3 here is CASSLRGTSAYNEQFF. CDR3 nucleotides: TGTGCCAGTAGTTTGAGGGGAACTAGCGCCTACAATGAGCAGTTCTTC. Combining the CDR3 with reference TRBV19 and TRBJ2-1 gives the whole variable domain DGGITQSPKYLFRKEGQNVTLSCEQNLNHDAMYWYRQDPGQGLRLIYYSQIVNDFQKGDIAEGYSVSREKKESFPLTVTSAQKNPTAFYLCASSLRGTSAYNEQFFGPGTRLTVL.

This clonotype came up many times. This chain uses TRBV29-1 with TRBJ1-2; a possible D gene is TRBD1 (6 bases). The V end lost 6 bases, the J end lost 4 bases, and 12 bases lay between the germline ends. CDR1 and CDR2 from the germline V gene are SQVTM and ANQGSEA. The length of the CDR3 is 12 residues. The CDR3 protein is CSVGDRSYGYTF. In nucleotides, the CDR3 is TGCAGCGTCGGCGACAGGAGCTATGGCTACACCTTC. The whole variable domain, filled in from reference TRBV29-1 and TRBJ1-2, reads SAVISQKPSRDICQRGTSLTIQCQVDSQVTMMFWYRQQPGQSLTLIATANQGSEATYESGFVIDKFPISRPNLTFSTLTVSNMSPEDSSIYLCSVGDRSYGYTFGSGTRLTVV.

This clonotype was found a few times. This sequence joins TRBV9 and TRBJ2-3, with D tentatively TRBD1 (7 bases). Germline CDR1 is SGDLS and CDR2 is YYNGEE. V was shortened by 3 bases and J by 7 bases, with 18 bases between the two germline ends. This CDR3 comprises 15 residues. The chain's CDR3 is CASSASPQGGNTQYF. The CDR3 coding sequence is TGTGCCAGCAGCGCCTCTCCGCAGGGGGGAAATACGCAGTATTTT.

The gene calls are TRBV7-9 and TRBJ1-4; TRBD1 aligns across 7 bases. This CDR3 contains 14 residues. Trimming took 7 bases from V and 6 from J; bases not matched to a gene: 8. Germline lookup yields CDR1 SEHNR and CDR2 FQNEAQ (reference sequence). The CDR3 DNA reads TGTGCCAGCACCGGACAGGCCGGTCATGAAAAACTGTTTTTT. Amino acids: CASTGQAGHEKLFF.

The table lists this clonotype with many counts. One end of the junction does not line up with germline, which may come from a read error. The chain links TRBV7-7 to TRBJ2-7; possibly TRBD1 or TRBD2 for D (5 bases each). This CDR3 region has 13 residues. Germline lookup yields CDR1 SSHAT and CDR2 FNYEAQ (reference sequence). CDR3 DNA: TGTGCTAGCAGCTTAGGGCAGGGAGCCGAGCAGTACTTC. Amino acid sequence: CASSLGQGAEQYF. Full variable domain (rest looked up from reference TRBV7-7 and TRBJ2-7): GAGVSQSPRYKVTKRGQDVTLRCDPISSHATLYWYQQALGQGPEFLTYFNYEAQPDKSGLPSDRFSAERPEGSISTLTIQRTEQRDSAMYRCASSLGQGAEQYFGPGTRLTVT.

This clonotype occurred many times. The chain carries TRBV4-3 and TRBJ2-1; D ambiguous. Germline CDR1 is LGHNA and CDR2 is YSLEER. The CDR3 runs 16 residues. V was trimmed by 0 bases and J by 6 bases, leaving 15 bases between them. CDR3 sequence reads: CASSQESGPTINEQFF. CDR3 DNA sequence: TGCGCCAGCAGCCAAGAATCCGGGCCAACCATCAATGAGCAGTTCTTC.

This clonotype was seen repeatedly, ten times or more. The V call is TRBV4-1, the J call TRBJ2-1, with 7 positions matching TRBD2. V gave up 0 bases and J gave up 0 bases; unmatched junction bases: 5. Germline CDR1 MGHRA, CDR2 YSYEKL. The CDR3 sequence is 17 residues long. CDR3 sequence reads: CASSQDRGVGSYNEQFF. CDR3 nucleotide sequence: TGCGCCAGCAGCCAAGATCGGGGGGTGGGCTCCTACAATGAGCAGTTCTTC.

This clonotype was counted at least ten times. V and J are TRBV6-2 or TRBV6-3 and TRBJ2-7, with 10 bases aligning to TRBD2. Looked up from germline, CDR1 is MNHEY and CDR2 is SVGEGT. J lost 4 bases, V lost 4 bases, and 13 bases had no gene match. The CDR3 is 17 residues long. CDR3 nucleotide sequence: TGTGCCAGCAGTTCCCAGCGGGAGGGCCGAAGTCAGTACGAGCAGTACTTC. This translates into CASSSQREGRSQYEQYF.

The table lists this clonotype with many counts. V usage is TRBV12-3 or TRBV12-4 and J usage is TRBJ2-5, with TRBD1 identical over 7 bases. The CDR3 loop spans 14 amino acids. J gave up 4 bases and V 5 bases, and 7 bases lay outside the gene matches. Written as DNA, the CDR3 is TGTGCCAGCAGTCACCCGGGACAGCGAGAGACCCAGTACTTC. Translated: CASSHPGQRETQYF.

In its sample, this clonotype was seen many times. The rearrangement uses TRBV27 and TRBJ2-3, with D possibly TRBD1 on 6 matching bases. CDR1 MNHEY and CDR2 SMNVEV come from the germline V gene (reference sequence). Trimming took off 5 bases at V and 0 bases at J, with 18 bases between the two ends. The CDR3 consists of 17 residues. The CDR3 bases are TGTGCCAGCAGTCCTCTGGGGGCAGGGGCAAGCACAGATACGCAGTATTTT. It translates to CASSPLGAGASTDTQYF.

The CDR3 here is CSALWEGSGEQYF. DNA for the CDR3: TGCAGTGCTCTCTGGGAGGGAAGTGGCGAGCAGTACTTC. The chain uses TRBV20-1 and TRBJ2-7; 7 nucleotides agree with TRBD2. With V trimmed by 5 bases and J by 6 bases, 10 bases remained unmatched. This CDR3 has 13 residues. Germline V gene data show CDR1 as DFQATT and CDR2 as SNEGSKA (reference sequence).

This clonotype was counted many times. The chain couples TRBV21-1 to TRBJ2-2; whether TRBD1, the table's D call, matches the DNA was not checked. TRBV21-1 is listed as a pseudogene. The CDR3 spans 16 residues. In nucleotides, the CDR3 is TGTGCCAGCAGCCCGGGGCCACACCCTTACACCGGGGAGCTGTTTTTT. Translation gives CASSPGPHPYTGELFF.

In its sample, this clonotype was seen many times. The rearrangement joins TRBV12-3 or TRBV12-4 to TRBJ2-2; possibly TRBD1 for D (6 bases). This CDR3 spans 14 amino acids. Deletions cut 4 bases from V and 6 bases from J, with 12 bases between. Here the CDR3 reads CASSSSRGAGELFF. CDR3 coding DNA: TGTGCCAGCAGTTCATCCAGGGGTGCCGGGGAGCTGTTTTTT.

In this sample, this clonotype turned up a few times. V and J are TRBV27 and TRBJ2-7, with D tentatively TRBD1 or TRBD2 (5 bases each). This CDR3 has 15 amino acids. Germline V gene sequence: CDR1 MNHEY, CDR2 SMNVEV (reference sequence). V lost 5 bases to trimming and J lost 3 bases, with 17 bases between them. This CDR3 is CASSKTGTAGYEQYF. The DNA for the CDR3 is TGTGCCAGCAGTAAGACCGGGACCGCGGGCTACGAGCAGTACTTC.

This clonotype was counted ten times or more. The chain combines TRBV12-3 or TRBV12-4 with TRBJ2-5; D is ambiguous. The CDR3 is made up of 11 amino acids. The V end was cut by 5 bases, the J end by 5 bases, with 6 bases between. The chain's CDR3 is CASSTWETQYF. CDR3 bases: TGTGCCAGCAGTACCTGGGAGACCCAGTACTTC.

This clonotype was seen ten or more times. This chain links TRBV4-3 with TRBJ2-3; D is ambiguous. The CDR3 runs 15 residues. V lost 0 bases, J lost 3 bases, and 10 bases lay in between. From germline, CDR1 is LGHNA and CDR2 YSLEER. DNA for the CDR3: TGCGCCAGCAGCCAAGAATGGCGGCGGACAGATACGCAGTATTTT. It is translated as CASSQEWRRTDTQYF.

This clonotype was picked up many times. The chain carries TRBV28 and TRBJ2-5, with D possibly TRBD1 on 6 matching bases. CDR1 is MDHEN, CDR2 SYDVKM, per germline. Between the trimmed V and J ends, which lost 7 bases and 0 bases, there was a span of 12 bases. The CDR3 runs 14 residues. CDR3 bases: TGTGCCAGCACCCTCGACAGGTACCAAGAGACCCAGTACTTC. It is translated as CASTLDRYQETQYF.

This clonotype was recorded many times. The rearrangement joins TRBV5-1 to TRBJ2-1; D might be TRBD2 (5 bases). The CDR3 contains 15 residues. Germline CDR1 SGHRS, CDR2 YFSETQ. V was pared by 2 bases and J by 2 bases, with 11 bases between. CDR3 coding DNA: TGCGCCAGCAGCTTACGTGGGAGCACCTACAATGAGCAGTTCTTC. It encodes CASSLRGSTYNEQFF.

Ten or more counts support this clonotype. The rearrangement uses TRBV20-1 and TRBJ2-7; 12 positions match TRBD2. Trimming at V came to 3 bases and at J to 3 bases, leaving 6 bases not matched to a gene. Germline lookup yields CDR1 DFQATT and CDR2 SNEGSKA (reference sequence). The CDR3 loop spans 15 amino acids. CDR3 coding DNA: TGCAGTGCTAGTCGACTAGCGGGAGCAATCTACGAGCAGTACTTC. This sequence encodes CSASRLAGAIYEQYF.

This clonotype was counted ten times or more. The chain carries TRBV27 and TRBJ2-3; 7 bases agree with TRBD1. J was trimmed by 2 bases and V by 3 bases; bases with no gene match: 8. The V gene's germline CDR1 is MNHEY and CDR2 SMNVEV (reference sequence). This CDR3 is 16 amino acids long. The CDR3 spells CASSLSPGTATDTQYF. CDR3 coding DNA: TGTGCCAGCAGTTTGTCCCCGGGGACAGCCACAGATACGCAGTATTTT.